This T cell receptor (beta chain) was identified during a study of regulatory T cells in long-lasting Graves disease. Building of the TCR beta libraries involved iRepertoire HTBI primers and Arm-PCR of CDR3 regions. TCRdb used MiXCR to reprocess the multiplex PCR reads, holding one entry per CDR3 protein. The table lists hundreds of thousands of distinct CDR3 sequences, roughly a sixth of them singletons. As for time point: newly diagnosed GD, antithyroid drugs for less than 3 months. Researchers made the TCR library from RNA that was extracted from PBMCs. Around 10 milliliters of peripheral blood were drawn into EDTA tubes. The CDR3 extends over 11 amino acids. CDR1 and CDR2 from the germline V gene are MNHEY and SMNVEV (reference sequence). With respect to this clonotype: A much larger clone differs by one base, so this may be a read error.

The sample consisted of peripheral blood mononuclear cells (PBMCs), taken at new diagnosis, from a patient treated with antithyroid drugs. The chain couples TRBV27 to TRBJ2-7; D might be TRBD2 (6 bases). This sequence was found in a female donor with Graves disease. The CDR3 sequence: CASRGLYKQYF. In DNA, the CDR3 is TGTGCCAGCAGGGGACTCTACAAGCAGTACTTC.